The 5 T cell receptor beta chains listed next were all sequenced from one sample in a study of identical twins. TCRdb reprocessed the 5' RACE reads with MiXCR, giving one entry per CDR3 protein. The table shows 1.5 million to 2 million distinct CDR3 sequences, with roughly 35% occurring only once. The material sequenced was cord blood. All receptors come from a newborn girl in good health.

This clonotype turned up a few times. This chain connects TRBV7-2 to TRBJ2-1; weak D call: TRBD1 (6 bases). V lost 5 bases and J lost 4, with 12 bases in between. Germline V CDR1 and CDR2: SGHTA, FQGNSA. This CDR3 spans 14 amino acids. The CDR3 nucleotides read TGTGCCAGCAGCCCAAGGGACATATACAATGAGCAGTTCTTC. This codes for CASSPRDIYNEQFF. Full variable domain (outside the CDR3, taken from reference TRBV7-2 and TRBJ2-1): GAGVSQSPSNKVTEKGKDVELRCDPISGHTALYWYRQSLGQGLEFLIYFQGNSAPDKSGLPSDRFSAERTGGSVSTLTIQRTQQEDSAVYLCASSPRDIYNEQFFGPGTRLTVL.

This clonotype appeared once. This rearrangement joins TRBV13 to TRBJ1-1; 7 bases match TRBD1. This CDR3 spans 14 amino acids. Per germline, CDR1 PRHDT and CDR2 FYEKMQ (reference sequence). V was pared by 5 bases and J by 5 bases, with 8 bases of the junction left unmatched. The chain's CDR3 is CASSARQGWTEAFF. CDR3 nucleotide sequence: TGTGCCAGCAGCGCTCGACAGGGATGGACTGAAGCTTTCTTT.

This clonotype was seen a handful of times. Here the CDR3 DNA reads TGCAGTGGACAGGACGGCCGCACAGATACGCAGTATTTT. Translating it yields CSGQDGRTDTQYF. The chain has TRBV20-1 and TRBJ2-3; D possibly corresponds to TRBD1 (6 bases). CDR3 size: 13 residues. V lost 7 bases, J lost 1 base, and 12 bases lay in between. Germline lookup yields CDR1 DFQATT and CDR2 SNEGSKA (reference sequence).

This clonotype has more than one count but fewer than ten. The rearrangement links TRBV25-1 to TRBJ2-1; TRBD2 agrees at 8 bases. CDR1 and CDR2 (germline): MGHDK, SYGVNS. The V gene end was trimmed by 7 bases and the J gene end by 2 bases; junction bases not matched to a gene: 4. The CDR3 covers 14 residues. The CDR3 protein is CASMEGLAYNEQFF. The CDR3 DNA follows: TGTGCCAGCATGGAGGGACTAGCCTACAATGAGCAGTTCTTC.

The chain joins TRBV20-1 to TRBJ1-2; D is uncertain. Trimming removed 0 bases at V and 3 bases at J, with 5 bases between. In germline, CDR1 is DFQATT, CDR2 SNEGSKA (reference sequence). The CDR3 contains 12 residues. The CDR3 nucleotides read TGCAGTGCTAGAGATGGGGACTATGGCTACACCTTC. Translating it yields CSARDGDYGYTF.